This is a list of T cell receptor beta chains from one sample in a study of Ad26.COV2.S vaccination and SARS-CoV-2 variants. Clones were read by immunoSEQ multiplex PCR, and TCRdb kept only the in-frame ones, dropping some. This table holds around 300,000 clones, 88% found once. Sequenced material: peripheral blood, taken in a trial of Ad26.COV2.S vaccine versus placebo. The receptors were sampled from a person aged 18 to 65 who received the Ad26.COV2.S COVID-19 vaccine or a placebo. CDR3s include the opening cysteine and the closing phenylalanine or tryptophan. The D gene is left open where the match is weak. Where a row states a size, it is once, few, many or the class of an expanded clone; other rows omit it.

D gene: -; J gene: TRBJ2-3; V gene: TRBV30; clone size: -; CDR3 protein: CASSAADTQYF; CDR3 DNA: TGTGCCTCCTCAGCGGCGGATACGCAGTATTTT
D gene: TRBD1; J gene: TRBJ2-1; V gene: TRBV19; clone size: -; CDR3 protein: CASSSPGQGIEQFF; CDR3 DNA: TGTGCCAGTAGTTCTCCCGGACAGGGGATTGAGCAGTTCTTC
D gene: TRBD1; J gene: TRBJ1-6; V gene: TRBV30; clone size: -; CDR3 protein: CALQGDLGDSPLHF; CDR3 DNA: TGTGCCTTACAGGGGGATTTAGGTGATTCACCCCTCCACTTT
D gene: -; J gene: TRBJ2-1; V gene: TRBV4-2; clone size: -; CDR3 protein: CASSQEAASYNEQFF; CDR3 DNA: TGTGCCAGCAGCCAAGAAGCGGCGTCCTACAATGAGCAGTTCTTC
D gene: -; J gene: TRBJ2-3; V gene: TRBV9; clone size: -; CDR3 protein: CASSVAAVITDTQYF; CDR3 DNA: TGTGCCAGCAGCGTAGCGGCCGTGATCACAGATACGCAGTATTTT
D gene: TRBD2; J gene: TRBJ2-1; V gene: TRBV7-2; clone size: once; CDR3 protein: CASSLTSGERGIEQFF; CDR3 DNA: TGTGCCAGCAGCTTGACTAGCGGGGAAAGGGGGATTGAGCAGTTCTTC
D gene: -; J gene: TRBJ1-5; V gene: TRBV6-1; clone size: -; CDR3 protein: CASSARSGTEYSNQPQHF; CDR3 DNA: TGTGCCAGCAGTGCCAGATCCGGGACGGAATATAGCAATCAGCCCCAGCATTTT
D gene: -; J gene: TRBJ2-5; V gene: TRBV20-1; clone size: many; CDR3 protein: CSAADQETQYF; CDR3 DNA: TGCAGTGCGGCAGACCAAGAGACCCAGTACTTC
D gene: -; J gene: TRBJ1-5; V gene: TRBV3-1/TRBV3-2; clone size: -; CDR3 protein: CASSPRGWGQPQHF; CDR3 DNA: TGTGCCAGCAGTCCCCGGGGGTGGGGTCAGCCCCAGCATTTT
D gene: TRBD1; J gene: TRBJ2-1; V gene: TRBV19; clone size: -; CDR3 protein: CASSGQGSYNEQFF; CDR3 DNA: TGTGCCAGTAGTGGACAGGGGAGTTACAATGAGCAGTTCTTC
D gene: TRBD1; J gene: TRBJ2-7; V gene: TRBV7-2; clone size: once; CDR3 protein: CASSFDRGYEQYF; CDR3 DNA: TGTGCCAGCAGCTTCGACAGGGGCTACGAGCAGTACTTC
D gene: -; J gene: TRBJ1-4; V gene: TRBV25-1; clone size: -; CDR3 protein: CASSEDYAATTNEKLFF; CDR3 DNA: TGTGCCAGCAGTGAAGATTACGCCGCCACGACTAATGAAAAACTGTTTTTT
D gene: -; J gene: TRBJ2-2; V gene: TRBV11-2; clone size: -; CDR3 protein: CASSLEAGSTGELFF; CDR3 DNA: TGTGCCAGCAGCTTAGAGGCGGGGTCGACCGGGGAGCTGTTTTTT
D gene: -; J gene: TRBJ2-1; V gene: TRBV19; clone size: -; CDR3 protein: CASSILRGGLNEQFF; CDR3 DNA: TGTGCCAGTAGTATCCTCCGGGGAGGACTCAATGAGCAGTTCTTC
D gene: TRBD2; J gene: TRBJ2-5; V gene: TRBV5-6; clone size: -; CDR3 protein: CASSLVPAGRLTQETQYF; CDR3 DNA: TGTGCCAGCAGCTTGGTACCAGCGGGGAGACTGACGCAAGAGACCCAGTACTTC
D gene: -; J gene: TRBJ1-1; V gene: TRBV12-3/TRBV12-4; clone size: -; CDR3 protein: CASSRDTEAFF; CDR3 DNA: TGTGCCAGCAGCCGGGACACTGAAGCTTTCTTT
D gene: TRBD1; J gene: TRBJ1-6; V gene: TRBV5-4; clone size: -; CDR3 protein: CASSLAQGANSPLHF; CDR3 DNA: TGTGCCAGCAGCTTGGCTCAGGGGGCTAATTCACCCCTCCACTTT
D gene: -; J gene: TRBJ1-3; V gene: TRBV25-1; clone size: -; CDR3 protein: CASSELAGGYGNTIYF; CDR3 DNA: TGTGCCAGCAGTGAATTAGCTGGGGGCTATGGAAACACCATATATTTT
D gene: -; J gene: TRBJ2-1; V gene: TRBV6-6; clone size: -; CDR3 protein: CASSYIGSYNEQFF; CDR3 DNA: TGTGCCAGCAGTTACATTGGCTCCTACAATGAGCAGTTCTTC
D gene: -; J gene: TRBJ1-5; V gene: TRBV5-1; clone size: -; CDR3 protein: CASSLVGARDQPQHF; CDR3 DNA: TGCGCCAGCAGCTTGGTAGGGGCGCGGGATCAGCCCCAGCATTTT
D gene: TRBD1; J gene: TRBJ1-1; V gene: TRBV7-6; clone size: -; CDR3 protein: CASSVQGFTTEAFF; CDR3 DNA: TGTGCCAGCAGCGTACAGGGGTTTACCACTGAAGCTTTCTTT
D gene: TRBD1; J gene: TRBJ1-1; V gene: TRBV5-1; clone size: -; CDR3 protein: CASSSGQGYLGAFF; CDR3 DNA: TGCGCCAGCAGCTCCGGACAGGGTTATCTGGGAGCTTTCTTT
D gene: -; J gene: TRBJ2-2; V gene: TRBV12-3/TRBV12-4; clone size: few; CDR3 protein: CASSLRAYRLFF; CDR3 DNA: TGTGCCAGTAGTTTACGGGCGTATAGGCTGTTTTTT
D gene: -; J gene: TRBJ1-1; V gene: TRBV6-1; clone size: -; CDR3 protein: CASSEAYREAFF; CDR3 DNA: TGTGCCAGCAGTGAAGCCTACAGGGAGGCTTTCTTT
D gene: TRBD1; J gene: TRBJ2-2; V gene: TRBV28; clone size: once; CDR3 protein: CASRPAGTGGRELFF; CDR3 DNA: TGTGCCAGCAGGCCCGCCGGGACAGGGGGCCGTGAGCTGTTTTTT
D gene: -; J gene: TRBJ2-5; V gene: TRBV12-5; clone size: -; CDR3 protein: CASGSVSGETQYF; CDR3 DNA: TGTGCTAGTGGTTCCGTGTCAGGGGAGACCCAGTACTTC
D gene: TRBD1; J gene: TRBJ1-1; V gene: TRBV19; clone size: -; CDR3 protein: CASSVGQGRLNTEAFF; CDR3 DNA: TGTGCCAGTAGCGTCGGACAGGGCAGATTGAACACTGAAGCTTTCTTT
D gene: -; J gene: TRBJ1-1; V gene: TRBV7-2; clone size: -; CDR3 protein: CASSLVAGGSTEAFF; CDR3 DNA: TGTGCCAGCAGCTTAGTGGCGGGGGGGAGCACTGAAGCTTTCTTT
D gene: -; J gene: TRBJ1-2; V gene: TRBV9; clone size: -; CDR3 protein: CASSVGEGDYGYTF; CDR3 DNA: TGTGCCAGCAGCGTCGGGGAGGGTGACTATGGCTACACCTTC
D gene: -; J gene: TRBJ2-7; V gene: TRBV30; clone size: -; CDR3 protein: CAWSVGSAYEQYF; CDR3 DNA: TGTGCCTGGAGTGTAGGCAGCGCCTACGAGCAGTACTTC
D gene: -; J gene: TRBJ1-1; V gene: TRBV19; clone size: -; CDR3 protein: CASVTPANTEAFF; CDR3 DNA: TGTGCCAGTGTGACCCCGGCGAACACTGAAGCTTTCTTT
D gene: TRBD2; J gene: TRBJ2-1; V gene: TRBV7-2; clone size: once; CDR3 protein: CASSLLAGPYNEQFF; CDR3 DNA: TGTGCCAGCAGCTTATTAGCGGGACCCTACAATGAGCAGTTCTTC
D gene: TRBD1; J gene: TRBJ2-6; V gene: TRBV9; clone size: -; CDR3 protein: CASSLGQVHSGANVLTF; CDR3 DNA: TGTGCCAGCAGCCTTGGACAGGTCCACTCTGGGGCCAACGTCCTGACTTTC
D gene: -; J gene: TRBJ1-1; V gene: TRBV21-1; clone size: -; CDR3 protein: CASSKGPAKNTEAFF; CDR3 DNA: TGTGCCAGCAGCAAGGGGCCAGCCAAGAACACTGAAGCTTTCTTT
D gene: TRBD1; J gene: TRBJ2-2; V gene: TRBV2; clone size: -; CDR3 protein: CASTPGTGETGELFF; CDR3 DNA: TGTGCCAGCACACCCGGGACAGGGGAGACCGGGGAGCTGTTTTTT
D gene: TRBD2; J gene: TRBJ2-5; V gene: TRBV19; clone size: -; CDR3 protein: CASSIAWRGGETQYF; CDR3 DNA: TGTGCCAGTAGTATAGCGTGGAGGGGAGGGGAGACCCAGTACTTC
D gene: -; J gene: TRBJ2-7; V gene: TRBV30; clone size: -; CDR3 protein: CAWSVSSGRGQYF; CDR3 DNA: TGTGCCTGGAGTGTAAGTTCTGGCCGGGGGCAGTACTTC
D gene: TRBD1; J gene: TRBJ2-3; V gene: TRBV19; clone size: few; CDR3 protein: CASSTTTGPDTQYF; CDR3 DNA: TGTGCCAGTAGTACGACGACAGGGCCAGATACGCAGTATTTT
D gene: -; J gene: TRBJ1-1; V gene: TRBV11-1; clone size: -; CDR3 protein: CASKGKRGNTEAFF; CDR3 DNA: TGTGCCAGCAAGGGGAAGCGGGGGAACACTGAAGCTTTCTTT
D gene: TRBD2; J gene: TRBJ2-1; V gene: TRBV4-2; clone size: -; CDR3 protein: CASSQGLAGEGNEQFF; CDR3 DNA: TGTGCCAGCAGCCAAGGTCTAGCGGGAGAGGGCAATGAGCAGTTCTTC
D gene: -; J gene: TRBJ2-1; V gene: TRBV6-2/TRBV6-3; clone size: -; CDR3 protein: CASSTRQGYNEQFF; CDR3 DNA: TGTGCCAGCAGTACTAGGCAGGGGTACAATGAGCAGTTCTTC
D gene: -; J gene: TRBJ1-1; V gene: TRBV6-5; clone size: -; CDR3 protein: CASTQAEAFF; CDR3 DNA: TGTGCCAGCACCCAAGCAGAAGCTTTCTTT
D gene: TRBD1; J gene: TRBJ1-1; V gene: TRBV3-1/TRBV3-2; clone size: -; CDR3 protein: CASSQVSGGTEAFF; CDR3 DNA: TGTGCCAGCAGCCAAGTTTCAGGGGGCACTGAAGCTTTCTTT
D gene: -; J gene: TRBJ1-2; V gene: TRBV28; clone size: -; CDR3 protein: CASWGRFYGYTF; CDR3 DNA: TGTGCCAGCTGGGGGCGGTTCTATGGCTACACCTTC
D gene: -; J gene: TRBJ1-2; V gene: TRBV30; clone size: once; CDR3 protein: CAWSVRGSLDYGYTF; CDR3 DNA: TGTGCCTGGAGTGTAAGGGGCAGCTTGGACTATGGCTACACCTTC
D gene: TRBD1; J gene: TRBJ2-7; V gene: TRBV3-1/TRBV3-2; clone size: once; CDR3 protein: CASRRGPPYEQYF; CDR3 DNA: TGTGCCAGCCGCAGGGGGCCCCCCTACGAGCAGTACTTC